This passage covers 11 T cell receptor beta chains from one sample sequenced in a study of read filtering for tumor transcriptome and immune sequencing. The library was built from 400 ng RNA with molecular barcoded adaptors for alpha/delta and beta/gamma chains. Each CDR3 protein gets one entry after TCRdb re-called the reads with MiXCR. The sample lists more than 70,000 distinct CDR3 sequences, around a fifth occurring once. The sample consisted of a population of CD138-negative cells sorted from bone marrow. The receptors derive from a donor aged 40 or over with multiple myeloma.

This clonotype was seen many times. CDR3 DNA sequence: TGTGCCAGCAGTTACTCAGGAAGGAATGAAAAACTGTTTTTT. Amino acid sequence: CASSYSGRNEKLFF. The chain carries TRBV6-6 and TRBJ1-4, with D uncertain. The CDR3 extends over 14 amino acids. Trimming stripped 0 bases from V and 5 bases from J, with 7 bases between. Germline V CDR1 and CDR2: MNHNY, SVGAGI (reference sequence).

V and J are TRBV12-3 or TRBV12-4 and TRBJ1-1, with D perhaps TRBD1 (5 bases). The ends were cut back, 6 bases at V and 1 base at J, with 18 bases in the middle. The CDR3 is 16 amino acids. Here the CDR3 DNA reads TGTGCCAGCAGCCCGATCGGCGGGGCGTGGAACACTGAAGCTTTCTTT. This encodes CASSPIGGAWNTEAFF.

This clonotype was counted once. The V gene is TRBV19, the J gene TRBJ2-3; 10 positions agree with TRBD2. V lost 7 bases and J lost 2; bases outside the gene matches: 6. The CDR3 runs 15 residues. Looked up from germline, CDR1 is LNHDA and CDR2 is SQIVND (reference sequence). The CDR3, as DNA: TGTGCCAGTACACCCGGGACTAGCGTCACAGATACGCAGTATTTT. It specifies CASTPGTSVTDTQYF. Full variable domain (remainder filled in from reference TRBV19 and TRBJ2-3): DGGITQSPKYLFRKEGQNVTLSCEQNLNHDAMYWYRQDPGQGLRLIYYSQIVNDFQKGDIAEGYSVSREKKESFPLTVTSAQKNPTAFYLCASTPGTSVTDTQYFGPGTRLTVL.

Notes on this clonotype: A much larger clone sits a single nucleotide away, making a read error possible. The gene calls are TRBV9 and TRBJ2-6; tentative D call: TRBD1 (5 bases). The CDR3 spans 18 residues. Germline V gene data show CDR1 as SGDLS and CDR2 as YYNGEE. CDR3 amino acids: CASSVQTVISSGADVLTF. The CDR3 DNA follows: TGTGCCAGCAGCGTTCAGACGGTAATAAGCTCTGGGGCCGACGTCCTGACTTTC.

To note about this clonotype: Being one base from a much bigger clone, this may be a read error. The V gene is TRBV27, the J gene TRBJ2-7; D is uncertain. The CDR3 totals 13 residues. Germline assignment: CDR1 MNHEY and CDR2 SMNVEV (reference sequence). CDR3: CASSLGWSCEQYF. CDR3 bases: TGTGCCAGCAGTTTGGGCTGGTCCTGCGAGCAGTACTTC.

The sample holds many counts of this clonotype. V and J are TRBV5-1 and TRBJ2-7; D is perhaps TRBD2 (6 bases). In germline, CDR1 is SGHRS, CDR2 YFSETQ. The ends were cut back, 4 bases at V and 4 bases at J, with 18 bases in the middle. The CDR3 runs to 15 residues. The chain's CDR3 is CASSIQSGDYYEQYF. DNA for the CDR3: TGCGCCAGCAGCATCCAGTCGGGAGATTATTACGAGCAGTACTTC.

This clonotype showed up many times. The chain joins TRBV28 to TRBJ2-1; D possibly corresponds to TRBD1 (6 bases). With 5 bases removed from V and 5 bases from J, the gap between germline ends came to 16 bases. This CDR3 comprises 15 residues. Per the germline V gene, CDR1 is MDHEN and CDR2 is SYDVKM. The CDR3 DNA is TGTGCCAGCAGTCTGCGGCAGGGGCTTAACAATGAGCAGTTCTTC. It encodes CASSLRQGLNNEQFF.

The sample holds a few counts of this clonotype. The rearrangement joins TRBV5-6 to TRBJ1-1; weak D call: TRBD1 (5 bases). Germline V gives CDR1 SGHDT, CDR2 YYEEEE. This CDR3 is 14 amino acids long. V lost 2 bases and J lost 1, with 9 bases in between. The CDR3, as DNA: TGTGCCAGCAGCTTCTACAGGAAGAACACTGAAGCTTTCTTT. Protein: CASSFYRKNTEAFF.

This clonotype has at least ten counts. Its ends do not fully match the called genes, so a read error is possible. The chain recombines TRBV5-5 with TRBJ1-2; D possibly corresponds to TRBD1 (6 bases). Germline CDR1 SGHKS, CDR2 YYEKEE (reference sequence). This CDR3 has 11 residues. CDR3 in amino acids: CASSYPGHPNF. The CDR3 nucleotides read TGTGCCAGCAGCTACCCGGGACACCCAAACTTC. Full variable domain (outside the CDR3, taken from reference TRBV5-5 and TRBJ1-2): DAGVTQSPTHLIKTRGQQVTLRCSPISGHKSVSWYQQVLGQGPQFIFQYYEKEERGRGNFPDRFSARQFPNYSSELNVNALLLGDSALYLCASSYPGHPNFGSGTRLTVV.

The J gene is TRBJ1-5, the V gene TRBV5-5, with D uncertain. Trimming removed 0 bases at V and 2 bases at J, with 9 bases between. The germline CDR1 and CDR2 sequences are SGHKS and YYEKEE (reference sequence). This CDR3 region has 15 residues. This chain's CDR3 is CASSLGGNGNQPQHF. Written as DNA, the CDR3 is TGTGCCAGCAGCTTGGGAGGGAACGGCAATCAGCCCCAGCATTTT.

This clonotype has a count of ten or more. The V call is TRBV9, the J call TRBJ2-3; D is uncertain. Trimming took off 1 base at V and 2 bases at J, with 8 bases between the two ends. The germline V gene encodes CDR1 SGDLS and CDR2 YYNGEE. CDR3 size: 14 residues. The CDR3 DNA reads TGTGCCAGCAGCGTACGAGACCTCACAGATACGCAGTATTTT. Amino acid sequence: CASSVRDLTDTQYF.